The rows below give T cell receptor beta chains drawn from one sample of a study of T-cell memory formation after mild COVID-19. One entry per CDR3 protein results from TCRdb running MiXCR on the 5' RACE reads. Of about 540,000 distinct CDR3 sequences listed, just over 20% were seen once; the top ten hold about 12%. The source material was PBMCs or a T cell subset sorted from them (not recorded which). These receptors came from an adult woman who had mild COVID-19 (a few samples of this study predate the infection). Cell type and time point are not known. Each CDR3 is given with its conserved first and last residue. A D gene is named only where the DNA matches it firmly. The size field is filled for only some rows; it gives once, few, many or a size class.

TGTGCCACCAGAAGGACAGGGGTTCAAGAGCAGTACTTC	CATRRTGVQEQYF	few	TRBV15	TRBJ2-7	TRBD1
TGTGCCAGTAGTATAGATTCGGGGGATAACACCGGGGAGCTGTTTTTT	CASSIDSGDNTGELFF	.	TRBV19	TRBJ2-2	.
TGTGCCAGCAGTGGAAGAGGGAGGTCGAGAAATGAGCAGTTCTTC	CASSGRGRSRNEQFF	.	TRBV25-1	TRBJ2-1	.
TGTGCCAGCAGTTTCTCAGGCAGAAGCACAGATACGCAGTATTTT	CASSFSGRSTDTQYF	few	TRBV12-3/TRBV12-4	TRBJ2-3	.
TGTGCCACCATAGCCGGGACTAGCGGGAGTGCCGGGGAGCTGTTTTTT	CATIAGTSGSAGELFF	few	TRBV19	TRBJ2-2	TRBD2
TGTGCCAGCAGTTCTGAGTTTTGGTTCGGGACGGTCGCCTCCTACGAGCAGTACTTC	CASSSEFWFGTVASYEQYF	.	TRBV28	TRBJ2-7	.
TGTGCCAGCGGGTCGCAGAGCACAGATACGCAGTATTTT	CASGSQSTDTQYF	.	TRBV6-5	TRBJ2-3	.
TGCAGTGCTATTCCGTGGGGTATGAACACTGAAGCTTTCTTT	CSAIPWGMNTEAFF	.	TRBV20-1	TRBJ1-1	.
TGCAGTGCTAGAACCACGGGAGTACGTGAGCAGTACTTC	CSARTTGVREQYF	.	TRBV20-1	TRBJ2-7	.
TGTGCCAGCAGTCCGGGACAGTCTGGAAACACCATATATTTT	CASSPGQSGNTIYF	.	TRBV12-3/TRBV12-4	TRBJ1-3	TRBD1
TGCGCCAGCAGCAACCCGGCTAGCGGCTACAATGAGCAGTTCTTC	CASSNPASGYNEQFF	.	TRBV5-1	TRBJ2-1	TRBD2
TGTGCCAGCAGCCGACAGGGAACTAATTCACCCCTCCACTTT	CASSRQGTNSPLHF	.	TRBV3-1	TRBJ1-6	TRBD1
TGTGCCAGCAGTTTTGGTCGGGGTTTGCCCGGGGAGCTGTTTTTT	CASSFGRGLPGELFF	few	TRBV12-3/TRBV12-4	TRBJ2-2	.
TGTGCCAGCAGCTTGGTAGGGAACCGCCTAGGTGGCTACACCTTC	CASSLVGNRLGGYTF	few	TRBV5-6	TRBJ1-2	.
TGTGCCAGCAGCTTAACCGCCCCCCCGGCGACGGATACGCAGTATTTT	CASSLTAPPATDTQYF	few	TRBV7-3	TRBJ2-3	.
TGTGCCAGCAGTTTCTATGGCAGGGATGGGGTATGGAACACTGAAGCTTTCTTT	CASSFYGRDGVWNTEAFF	many	TRBV27	TRBJ1-1	.
TGTGCCAGCAGCAGTGGGAGGAGCACAGATACGCAGTATTTT	CASSSGRSTDTQYF	.	TRBV12-3/TRBV12-4	TRBJ2-3	.
TGCAGTGCTAGAGATCGGCCAATGAACACTGAAGCTTTCTTT	CSARDRPMNTEAFF	few	TRBV20-1	TRBJ1-1	.
TGTGCCAGCAGACCAAGCGGGTCTAGCTCCTACAATGAGCAGTTCTTC	CASRPSGSSSYNEQFF	.	TRBV5-4	TRBJ2-1	.
TGTGCCAGTAGTCCGGGGACTAGCGGGAGAGAGACCCAGTACTTC	CASSPGTSGRETQYF	many	TRBV19	TRBJ2-5	TRBD2
TGTGCCAGCAGCCATTTGGGGCTTGAGCAGTACTTC	CASSHLGLEQYF	few	TRBV3-1	TRBJ2-7	.
TGTGCCAGCGGATTGGGCCCCAAAGAGACCCAGTACTTC	CASGLGPKETQYF	few	TRBV7-8	TRBJ2-5	.
TGCAGTGCTTTGGGACTAGCGGGAGTTAGGTCCTACAATGAGCAGTTCTTC	CSALGLAGVRSYNEQFF	.	TRBV20-1	TRBJ2-1	TRBD2
TGTGCCAGCAGTGTAGGCTCCCACGTGGGCACTGAAGCTTTCTTT	CASSVGSHVGTEAFF	few	TRBV2	TRBJ1-1	.
TGTGCCAGCAGCTCCATCGGGGGCCTATCCAAAAACATTCAGTACTTC	CASSSIGGLSKNIQYF	.	TRBV7-2	TRBJ2-4	.
TGTGCCAGCAGCCCCAGACCCAGCGGACAAGAGACCCAGTACTTC	CASSPRPSGQETQYF	.	TRBV11-3	TRBJ2-5	.
TGCAGCGTGAGCACAGGGTTAAAGAACACTGAAGCTTTCTTT	CSVSTGLKNTEAFF	few	TRBV29-1	TRBJ1-1	.
TGTGCCAGCAGCTCCGGGACATCGTTTAGCTCCTACGAGCAGTACTTC	CASSSGTSFSSYEQYF	few	TRBV7-6	TRBJ2-7	.
TGTGCCAGCAGCCCAGGACTAGCGGCCGGTACAGATACGCAGTATTTT	CASSPGLAAGTDTQYF	.	TRBV12-3/TRBV12-4	TRBJ2-3	TRBD2
TGTGCCAGCAGTTCGCCCGGGCCCTCAGGGACTCAGCCCCAGCATTTT	CASSSPGPSGTQPQHF	few	TRBV6-2/TRBV6-3	TRBJ1-5	.
TGTGCCAGCGGCGGGCGCTTGGGGGTCACCTACGAGCAGTACTTC	CASGGRLGVTYEQYF	few	TRBV2	TRBJ2-7	.
TGCGCCAGCAGCCTGCTGGGACAGGGGTCTTATTCAGATACGCAGTATTTT	CASSLLGQGSYSDTQYF	.	TRBV5-1	TRBJ2-3	TRBD1
TGTGCCAGTAGACTCCGGGCGGGAGAGAACTACGAGCAGTACTTC	CASRLRAGENYEQYF	few	TRBV19	TRBJ2-7	TRBD2
TGTGCCAGCAGTTTAGCCTTAGAACCGGGACGTTCTATATATGAGCAGTTCTTC	CASSLALEPGRSIYEQFF	.	TRBV12-3/TRBV12-4	TRBJ2-1	.
TGTGCCAGCAGCCAAGCATATGAACAGGGTAAAGGCTACACCTTC	CASSQAYEQGKGYTF	few	TRBV4-2	TRBJ1-2	.
TGCGCCAGCAGCTTTCAGGGAGGCTACGAGCAGTACTTC	CASSFQGGYEQYF	.	TRBV5-1	TRBJ2-7	.
TGCGCCAGCAGCCAGTTACAGGCCCTCTCTGGAAACACCATATATTTT	CASSQLQALSGNTIYF	.	TRBV4-1	TRBJ1-3	.
TGCAGCGTTGATCAGGCCCGGGAGACCCAGTACTTC	CSVDQARETQYF	few	TRBV29-1	TRBJ2-5	.
TGTGCCAGCAGCCGACAGGGCTTTGGATCAGGCTACACCTTC	CASSRQGFGSGYTF	few	TRBV13	TRBJ1-2	TRBD1
TGCAGTGCTAGAGATCTCCTCGCGGGAGGGCAGGGAGAGACCCAGTACTTC	CSARDLLAGGQGETQYF	few	TRBV20-1	TRBJ2-5	TRBD2